This T cell receptor (beta chain) was sequenced during a study of tissue T cells after allogeneic stem cell transplantation. Whole-study results and caveats: The study did not identify alloreactive or antigen-specific tissue TCRs, and some clones might be persisting host cells. Within patients, tissue anatomy strongly shaped TCR repertoire composition.

V shed 4 bases and J shed 1 base, with 7 bases lying between them. The CDR3 is made up of 13 amino acids. CDR1 and CDR2 from the germline V gene are SGHDN and FVKESK. This clone is medium-sized within its sample. The antigen is undetermined. Comparators were a few non-transplant cancer patients without known GI disease. Survey-depth TCRbeta CDR3 sequencing reported V/J genes and productive frequencies. Assay: immunoSEQ multiplex PCR; the TCRdb copy retains only in-frame clones and omits some. The data show under 9,000 clones, approximately 54% seen once. This specimen consisted of duodenum tissue, obtained at autopsy. The receptor was derived from a female donor at least 60 years old with lung cancer. V and J are TRBV14 and TRBJ1-1; D is possibly TRBD1 (6 bases). CDR3 loop: CASSPGQNTEAFF. The CDR3 bases are TGTGCCAGCAGCCCGGGACAGAACACTGAAGCTTTCTTT.